The clone carrying this T cell receptor beta chain was seen a single time. The V gene's germline CDR1 is SGHTS and CDR2 YDEGEE. CDR3 length: 13 residues. With 4 bases clipped from V and 7 bases from J, the junction kept 4 bases outside the gene matches. Data came from immunoSEQ multiplex PCR; TCRdb stores just in-frame clones and leaves some out. The sample lists fewer than 60,000 clones; roughly nine tenths were seen once. This sample was taken from a study of OX40 agonist ivuxolimab in advanced cancers. About the research overall: The group had a mean age of about 60 years, ranged from about 23 to 85, and was roughly 83% male.

The chain uses TRBV5-8 and TRBJ2-2; TRBD2 matches 7 bases. Sequences were derived from CD4+ or CD8+ T cells sorted from blood, sampled in a trial of the OX40 agonist ivuxolimab. This sequence originates from an adult with an advanced solid tumor such as melanoma, head and neck, liver or kidney cancer. CDR3 region: CASSLRTSGELFF. CDR3 DNA sequence: TGTGCCAGCAGCCTCCGGACTAGCGGGGAGCTGTTTTTT.